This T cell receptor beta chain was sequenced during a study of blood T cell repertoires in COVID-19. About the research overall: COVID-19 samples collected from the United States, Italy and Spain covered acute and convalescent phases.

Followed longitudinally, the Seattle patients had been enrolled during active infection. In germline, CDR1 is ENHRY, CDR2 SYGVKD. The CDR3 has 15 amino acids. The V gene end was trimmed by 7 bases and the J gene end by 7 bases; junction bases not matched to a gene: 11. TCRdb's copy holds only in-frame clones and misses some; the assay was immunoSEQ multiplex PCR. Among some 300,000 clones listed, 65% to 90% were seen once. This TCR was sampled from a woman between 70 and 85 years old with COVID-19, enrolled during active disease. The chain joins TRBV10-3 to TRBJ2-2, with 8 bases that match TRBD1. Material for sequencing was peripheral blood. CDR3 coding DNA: TGTGCCATCAAGGTCGGGCAGGGGGCGGGCGGGGAGCTGTTTTTT. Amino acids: CAIKVGQGAGGELFF.